The 27 T cell receptor beta chains listed next were all sequenced from one sample in a study of T cells in localized non-small cell lung cancer. Clones were sequenced by immunoSEQ multiplex PCR, and TCRdb holds only the in-frame ones, with some missing. Of over 1,500 clones in the sample, roughly a third were seen once. Sequenced material: lung tumor tissue, taken before any cancer treatment. Every receptor here comes from a male donor aged 60 or over with stage III squamous cell lung carcinoma.

The chain is built from TRBV19 and TRBJ2-5, with 12 positions matching TRBD2. Germline V lookup: CDR1 LNHDA, CDR2 SQIVND (reference sequence). V shed 3 bases, J shed 2 bases, and the junction held 10 bases outside the gene matches. The CDR3 covers 18 residues. CDR3: CASSIHRTSGVIQETQYF. DNA of the CDR3: TGTGCCAGTAGTATTCATCGGACTAGCGGGGTAATACAAGAGACCCAGTACTTC.

The chain combines TRBV18 with TRBJ2-1; 13 bases are a match to TRBD2. V lost 3 bases to trimming and J lost 10 bases; unmatched junction nucleotides: 6. CDR1 KGHSH and CDR2 LQKENI come from the germline V gene. The CDR3 is 15 residues long. Here the CDR3 DNA reads TGTGCCAGCTCACCCTGGACTAGCGGGGGAGGCGAGCAGTTCTTC. It yields the protein CASSPWTSGGGEQFF.

In its sample, this clone ranks as large. The V call is TRBV19, the J call TRBJ2-1; 7 bases fit TRBD2. The CDR3 is 14 amino acids. Trimming removed 7 bases from V and 6 bases from J; junction bases left unmatched: 9. The germline V gene has CDR1 LNHDA and CDR2 SQIVND (reference sequence). The CDR3 DNA reads TGTGCCAGTAATCGAGCGGGGTTGATCAATGAGCAGTTCTTC. It yields the protein CASNRAGLINEQFF.

This sequence joins TRBV7-5 and TRBJ1-4. TRBV7-5 is designated a pseudogene. The CDR3 has 14 residues. The CDR3 DNA sequence: TGTGCCAGCAGCCAGCCGGGAACTAATGAAAAACTGTTTTTT. Protein sequence: CASSQPGTNEKLFF.

The chain combines TRBV6-8 with TRBJ1-6; D might be TRBD1 (5 bases). V was shortened by 4 bases and J by 7 bases, with 23 bases between the two germline ends. The germline V gene has CDR1 MNHGY and CDR2 SAAAGT. The CDR3 totals 18 residues. CDR3 nucleotide sequence: TGTGCCAGCAGTTCCTCTCCCGGGACCTTGGTACTAAATTCACCCCTCCACTTT. This codes for CASSSSPGTLVLNSPLHF.

The rearrangement joins TRBV19 to TRBJ2-5; TRBD2 matches 10 bases. Trimming at V came to 10 bases and at J to 4 bases, leaving 12 bases not matched to a gene. This CDR3 spans 15 amino acids. In germline, CDR1 is LNHDA, CDR2 SQIVND (reference sequence). The CDR3 reads CATSASGGPVETQYF. CDR3 coding DNA: TGTGCCACCTCTGCTAGCGGGGGCCCGGTAGAGACCCAGTACTTC.

This rearrangement joins TRBV19 to TRBJ1-2, with 8 bases aligning to TRBD1. The CDR3 runs to 15 residues. The J segment lost 1 base and the V segment lost 5 bases, leaving 6 bases of the junction unmatched. Germline CDR1 is LNHDA and CDR2 is SQIVND (reference sequence). The CDR3 reads CASSPRGQGNYGYTF. Written as DNA, the CDR3 is TGTGCCAGTAGTCCCCGCGGACAGGGTAACTATGGCTACACCTTC.

The chain uses TRBV6-8 and TRBJ2-7; 8 bases fit TRBD1. V lost 10 bases and J lost 7; bases outside the gene matches: 21. Germline CDR1 reads MNHGY; CDR2 reads SAAAGT. The CDR3 has 16 amino acids. The CDR3 loop is CAIRVLNRGTLGEQYF. DNA of the CDR3: TGTGCCATCAGAGTCCTTAACAGGGGGACCCTTGGGGAGCAGTACTTC.

The chain joins TRBV30 to TRBJ1-1; no reliable D call. V was cut by 1 base and J by 3 bases, with 9 bases left in between. This CDR3 contains 13 residues. The V gene's germline CDR1 is GTSNPN and CDR2 SVGIG (reference sequence). CDR3 amino acids: CAWSEVWDTEAFF. CDR3 nucleotides: TGTGCCTGGAGTGAGGTATGGGACACTGAAGCTTTCTTT. The full variable domain, in which reference TRBV30 and TRBJ1-1 provide the parts outside the CDR3, is SQTIHQWPATLVQPVGSPLSLECTVEGTSNPNLYWYRQAAGRGLQLLFYSVGIGQISSEVPQNLSASRPQDRQFILSSKKLLLSDSGFYLCAWSEVWDTEAFFGQGTRLTVV.

The rearrangement links TRBV15 to TRBJ1-4; D is possibly TRBD1 (5 bases). This CDR3 has 17 residues. Germline V CDR1 and CDR2: LNHNV, YYDKDF (reference sequence). The V end lost 5 bases, the J end lost 1 base, and 17 bases lay between the germline ends. CDR3 in DNA: TGTGCCACCAGCGGCCGGGACGGCCATCGAACTAATGAAAAACTGTTTTTT. Translated: CATSGRDGHRTNEKLFF. Complete variable domain (other parts from reference TRBV15 and TRBJ1-4): DAMVIQNPRYQVTQFGKPVTLSCSQTLNHNVMYWYQQKSSQAPKLLFHYYDKDFNNEADTPDNFQSRRPNTSFCFLDIRSPGLGDTAMYLCATSGRDGHRTNEKLFFGSGTQLSVL.

The chain employs TRBV28 and TRBJ1-4; 7 positions match TRBD1. The V segment lost 5 bases and the J segment 11 bases; nucleotides outside the gene matches: 11. This CDR3 has 14 amino acids. Germline V lookup: CDR1 MDHEN, CDR2 SYDVKM. In DNA, the CDR3 is TGTGCCAGCAGTCCACCCGGGACAGAGGAGAAACTGTTTTTT. It is translated as CASSPPGTEEKLFF.

The rearrangement uses TRBV19 and TRBJ1-1; D might be TRBD1 (5 bases). The CDR3 covers 13 residues. V dropped 7 bases and J dropped 1 base, with 10 bases sitting between them. In germline, CDR1 is LNHDA, CDR2 SQIVND (reference sequence). This CDR3 is CASTWTSNTEAFF. The CDR3 DNA reads as TGTGCCAGTACTTGGACATCGAACACTGAAGCTTTCTTT.

This clone was seen a few times. V is TRBV6-8 and J is TRBJ1-4, with D possibly matching TRBD1 (5 bases). V was clipped by 5 bases and J by 3 bases, with 25 bases between them. The CDR3 extends over 19 amino acids. Germline lookup yields CDR1 MNHGY and CDR2 SAAAGT. The CDR3 DNA sequence: TGTGCCAGCAGTCCCGGGGGTGGGCAGGCCGCGGTGTCTAATGAAAAACTGTTTTTT. This translates into CASSPGGGQAAVSNEKLFF.

By sample share, this clone is medium-sized. Here the CDR3 reads CASSFGTVNTEAFF. The CDR3 coding sequence is TGTGCCAGCAGCTTCGGGACAGTGAACACTGAAGCTTTCTTT. The chain is built from TRBV7-7 and TRBJ1-1, with TRBD1 matching 7 bases. Germline trimming cut 3 bases from V and 0 bases from J; bases unmatched to any gene: 1. This CDR3 contains 14 residues. CDR1 is SSHAT, CDR2 FNYEAQ, per germline (reference sequence).

The rearrangement links TRBV19 to TRBJ2-4; TRBD2 aligns across 15 bases. The CDR3 is 17 amino acids. With V trimmed by 3 bases and J by 9 bases, 9 bases remained unmatched. The germline V gene has CDR1 LNHDA and CDR2 SQIVND (reference sequence). The DNA for the CDR3 is TGTGCCAGTAGTATGGAAGGACTAGCGGGGGGGTTTATCATTCAGTACTTC. Translated, it gives CASSMEGLAGGFIIQYF.

V and J are TRBV30 and TRBJ1-4; 7 bases align to TRBD1. The V gene's germline CDR1 is GTSNPN and CDR2 SVGIG (reference sequence). This CDR3 is 14 amino acids long. With V trimmed by 1 base and J by 7 bases, 6 bases remained unmatched. In nucleotides, the CDR3 is TGTGCCTGGAGTGATACAGGGGCGGGTGAAAAACTGTTTTTT. It codes for CAWSDTGAGEKLFF.

This clone has only a few counts. This chain connects TRBV1 to TRBJ2-6. TRBV1 is described as a pseudogene. CDR3 length equals 18 residues. The CDR3: CASSQGFLDPSGANVLTF. CDR3 DNA: TGCGCCAGCAGCCAAGGATTTCTGGACCCCTCTGGGGCCAACGTCCTGACTTTC.

This chain links TRBV19 with TRBJ2-2; possible D gene TRBD1, 5 bases. The germline CDR1 and CDR2 sequences are LNHDA and SQIVND (reference sequence). V lost 4 bases and J lost 3, with 12 bases in between. This CDR3 comprises 15 residues. The CDR3 nucleotides read TGTGCCAGTAGTACACAAACAGGTTACACCGGGGAGCTGTTTTTT. Its translation: CASSTQTGYTGELFF.

This clone was observed a few times. The chain has TRBV11-3 and TRBJ2-3; TRBD2 matches at 8 bases. Per the germline V gene, CDR1 is SGHNT and CDR2 is YENEEA. With V trimmed by 6 bases and J by 2 bases, 4 bases remained unmatched. There are 14 residues in the CDR3. The CDR3 DNA reads TGTGCCAGCAGGTCGGGGGGGTACACAGATACGCAGTATTTT. It encodes CASRSGGYTDTQYF.

By its share, this clone is medium-sized. V usage is TRBV11-3 and J usage is TRBJ2-1, with D possibly matching TRBD2 (5 bases). V lost 4 bases, J lost 7 bases, and 17 bases lay in between. Per the germline V gene, CDR1 is SGHNT and CDR2 is YENEEA. This CDR3 comprises 15 residues. CDR3 loop: CASSSAGEGTNEQFF. The CDR3 nucleotides read TGTGCCAGCAGCTCCGCGGGTGAGGGAACGAATGAGCAGTTCTTC.

The chain employs TRBV11-3 and TRBJ2-2; D might be TRBD2 (6 bases). Trimming cost V 5 bases and J 2 bases, with 15 bases left between them. Germline V CDR1 and CDR2: SGHNT, YENEEA. This CDR3 is built from 16 residues. CDR3 DNA sequence: TGTGCCAGCAGCAAAGGTGGAGGGACCAACACCGGGGAGCTGTTTTTT. It specifies CASSKGGGTNTGELFF.

The V and J genes are TRBV6-8 and TRBJ1-2; possibly TRBD1 for D (6 bases). The CDR3 has 14 amino acids. Germline V CDR1 and CDR2: MNHGY, SAAAGT. Between the trimmed V and J ends, which lost 7 bases and 5 bases, there was a span of 17 bases. The CDR3 DNA is TGTGCCAGCAAACTCCAGGGGTCACAGTATGGCTACACCTTC. This sequence encodes CASKLQGSQYGYTF.

The rearrangement links TRBV30 to TRBJ1-6; maybe TRBD1 (6 bases). This CDR3 is 17 amino acids long. Trimming stripped 1 base from V and 0 bases from J, with 13 bases between. The germline CDR1 and CDR2 sequences are GTSNPN and SVGIG (reference sequence). The CDR3 coding sequence is TGTGCCTGGAGTGCCCCCGGGACAAGCTCCTATAATTCACCCCTCCACTTT. It encodes CAWSAPGTSSYNSPLHF.

In this sample, this clone turned up a few times. V and J are TRBV11-3 and TRBJ2-2, with 12 bases lining up with TRBD1. With V trimmed by 3 bases and J by 1 base, 3 bases remained unmatched. This CDR3 is 17 amino acids long. The germline V gene has CDR1 SGHNT and CDR2 YENEEA. The CDR3 bases are TGTGCCAGCAGCTTGGGACAGGGGGCGCGGAACACCGGGGAGCTGTTTTTT. Its protein product is CASSLGQGARNTGELFF. Variable domain in full (rest from reference TRBV11-3 and TRBJ2-2): EAGVVQSPRYKIIEKKQPVAFWCNPISGHNTLYWYLQNLGQGPELLIRYENEEAVDDSQLPKDRFSAERLKGVDSTLKIQPAELGDSAVYLCASSLGQGARNTGELFFGEGSRLTVL.

The rearrangement joins TRBV4-1 to TRBJ1-3, with TRBD1 as a possible D gene (5 bases). The CDR3 runs to 18 residues. V dropped 2 bases and J dropped 2 bases, with 19 bases sitting between them. Germline loops: CDR1 MGHRA, CDR2 YSYEKL. The CDR3 loop is CASSQLIGDPSTGNTIYF. CDR3 nucleotides: TGCGCCAGCAGCCAACTAATAGGGGATCCCTCCACTGGAAACACCATATATTTT.

The chain is built from TRBV18 and TRBJ1-1, with D possibly matching TRBD1 (5 bases). The V end was cut by 4 bases, the J end by 0 bases, with 12 bases between. The germline CDR1 and CDR2 sequences are KGHSH and LQKENI. The CDR3 is 15 amino acids. The CDR3 DNA is TGTGCCAGCTCACACGAACAGGTCATGAACACTGAAGCTTTCTTT. This gives the protein CASSHEQVMNTEAFF.

This clone has more than one count but fewer than ten. One end of the junction varies from germline; a read error may be responsible. The chain links TRBV6-8 to TRBJ2-5, with 7 bases matching TRBD1. From germline, CDR1 is MNHGY and CDR2 SAAAGT. The CDR3 sequence is 14 residues long. CDR3 bases: TGTGCCATCAGTCCGGGACAGACCCAAGAGACCCAGTACTTC. It encodes CAISPGQTQETQYF.